These 27 T cell receptor beta chains were all obtained from the same sample, sequenced in a study of cytomegalovirus exposure and HLA in healthy donors. The PCR contained 60 Vbeta and 13 Jbeta primers. Here immunoSEQ multiplex PCR was the method, and the copy in TCRdb shows in-frame clones only, minus some. This sample has some 61,000 clones, with roughly four fifths found just once. The specimen sequenced was PBMCs. All receptors come from a human donor in good health.

This chain links TRBV6-6 with TRBJ2-3; 8 nucleotides match TRBD2. Germline CDR1 and CDR2: MNHNY and SVGAGI (reference sequence). V was clipped by 8 bases and J by 5 bases; unmatched bases: 9. CDR3 size: 14 residues. CDR3 DNA: TGTGCCAGCCAAGCGGGGGCCCGCCAAGATACGCAGTATTTT. Its protein product is CASQAGARQDTQYF.

The chain recombines TRBV30 with TRBJ1-6; D gene unclear. Trimming left V 1 base short and J 8 bases short, with 9 bases between. Germline V gene data show CDR1 as GTSNPN and CDR2 as SVGIG (reference sequence). The CDR3 consists of 13 residues. In nucleotides, the CDR3 is TGTGCCTGGAGTGCTGGACTGGATTCACCCCTCCACTTT. This gives the protein CAWSAGLDSPLHF.

The CDR3 coding sequence is TGTGCCAGCAGTTTCCTAGGGAGCTCCTATAATTCACCCCTCCACTTT. Translated, it gives CASSFLGSSYNSPLHF. The chain is built from TRBV28 and TRBJ1-6; D ambiguous. Germline lookup yields CDR1 MDHEN and CDR2 SYDVKM. V lost 3 bases, J lost 0 bases, and 9 bases lay in between. The CDR3 loop spans 16 amino acids.

CDR3 protein: CSVDVGGGLQETQYF. The CDR3 DNA sequence: TGCAGCGTTGATGTTGGCGGGGGACTCCAAGAGACCCAGTACTTC. The V call is TRBV29-1, the J call TRBJ2-5, with TRBD2 matching 7 bases. CDR1 and CDR2 (germline): SQVTM, ANQGSEA. V shed 3 bases, J shed 1 base, and the junction held 8 bases outside the gene matches. There are 15 residues in the CDR3. Together with reference TRBV29-1 and TRBJ2-5, the CDR3 gives the full variable domain: SAVISQKPSRDICQRGTSLTIQCQVDSQVTMMFWYRQQPGQSLTLIATANQGSEATYESGFVIDKFPISRPNLTFSTLTVSNMSPEDSSIYLCSVDVGGGLQETQYFGPGTRLLVL.

CDR3 region: CATEADTQYF. The CDR3 DNA reads TGTGCCACGGAGGCAGATACGCAGTATTTT. This chain uses TRBV10-3 with TRBJ2-3; a possible D gene is TRBD2 (5 bases). The ends were cut back, 10 bases at V and 4 bases at J, with 6 bases in the middle. Germline V gives CDR1 ENHRY, CDR2 SYGVKD. The CDR3 sequence is 10 residues long.

In this sample, this clone turned up a few times. The V call is TRBV19, the J call TRBJ1-5; 8 nucleotides match TRBD1. The CDR3 consists of 16 residues. The germline CDR1 and CDR2 sequences are LNHDA and SQIVND (reference sequence). The ends lost 2 bases at V and 1 base at J; junction bases unmatched: 4. CDR3 in amino acids: CASSISRGQSNQPQHF. In nucleotides, the CDR3 is TGTGCCAGTAGTATATCCAGGGGGCAAAGCAATCAGCCCCAGCATTTT.

V usage is TRBV6-5 and J usage is TRBJ2-7; maybe TRBD1 (5 bases). V shed 5 bases and J shed 3 bases, with 11 bases lying between them. Looked up from germline, CDR1 is MNHEY and CDR2 is SVGAGI. This CDR3 is built from 13 residues. CDR3 region: CASSPDRFYEQYF. As DNA, the CDR3 is TGTGCCAGCAGTCCCGACAGATTCTACGAGCAGTACTTC.

This rearrangement joins TRBV5-4 to TRBJ2-2; TRBD1 agrees at 7 bases. Germline V lookup: CDR1 SGHNT, CDR2 YYREEE (reference sequence). The V segment lost 3 bases and the J segment 3 bases; nucleotides outside the gene matches: 2. This CDR3 spans 14 amino acids. CDR3 sequence reads: CASSSQGDTGELFF. The CDR3 nucleotides are TGTGCCAGCAGCTCTCAGGGGGACACCGGGGAGCTGTTTTTT.

This clone has just a few counts. The rearrangement links TRBV7-3 to TRBJ2-5, with 8 nucleotides matching TRBD1. Losses at the gene ends were 2 bases for V and 0 bases for J; bases not matched to a gene: 2. This CDR3 is 15 amino acids long. Per germline, CDR1 SGHTA and CDR2 FQGTGA. This CDR3 reads CASSLDRGYQETQYF. Here the CDR3 DNA reads TGTGCCAGCAGCTTAGACAGGGGATACCAAGAGACCCAGTACTTC.

In DNA form, the CDR3 reads TGTGCCAGCAGTTTTCCGGGGAGGGAGACCCAGTACTTC. It is translated as CASSFPGRETQYF. The gene calls are TRBV27 and TRBJ2-5; perhaps TRBD2 as D (6 bases). Between the trimmed V and J ends, which lost 3 bases and 5 bases, there was a span of 10 bases. CDR1 is MNHEY, CDR2 SMNVEV, per germline (reference sequence). The CDR3 sequence is 13 residues long.

J is TRBJ2-5 and V is TRBV2, with 10 bases lining up with TRBD2. Germline CDR1 is SNHLY and CDR2 is FYNNEI. The CDR3 length is 16 residues. Losses at the gene ends were 2 bases for V and 4 bases for J; bases not matched to a gene: 7. CDR3 bases: TGTGCCAGCAGTGAACCCGAGCGGGGGGGCCGAGAGACCCAGTACTTC. It is translated as CASSEPERGGRETQYF.

The rearrangement links TRBV5-1 to TRBJ1-1; D gene ambiguous. The germline V gene has CDR1 SGHRS and CDR2 YFSETQ. CDR3 length: 12 amino acids. The V gene lost 4 bases and the J gene lost 2 bases, with 6 bases spanning the gap. CDR3 residues: CASSPPNTEAFF. The DNA of the CDR3 is TGCGCCAGCAGCCCCCCTAACACTGAAGCTTTCTTT.

This rearrangement joins TRBV30 to TRBJ2-3, with D tentatively TRBD2 (5 bases). Trimming stripped 2 bases from V and 5 bases from J, with 11 bases between. Germline CDR1 and CDR2: GTSNPN and SVGIG (reference sequence). This CDR3 has 13 residues. This chain's CDR3 is CAWSWRLGDTQYF. As DNA, the CDR3 is TGTGCCTGGAGTTGGAGGTTGGGAGATACGCAGTATTTT.

This sequence joins TRBV6-1 and TRBJ2-7, with TRBD2 identical over 9 bases. The CDR3 spans 14 residues. The germline CDR1 and CDR2 sequences are MNHNS and SASEGT. The trim removed 0 bases at V and 7 bases at J, leaving 4 bases unmatched. The CDR3 region is CASSEARLAGEQYF. As DNA, the CDR3 is TGTGCCAGCAGTGAAGCGCGGCTAGCGGGGGAGCAGTACTTC.

The chain is built from TRBV7-9 and TRBJ2-2, with 9 bases that match TRBD1. Trimming took 5 bases from V and 5 from J; bases not matched to a gene: 6. This CDR3 is built from 15 residues. Germline loops: CDR1 SEHNR, CDR2 FQNEAQ (reference sequence). The chain's CDR3 is CASSLGTGRTGELFF. CDR3 in DNA: TGTGCCAGCAGCCTGGGGACAGGGAGGACCGGGGAGCTGTTTTTT.

J is TRBJ1-4 and V is TRBV11-1; 11 bases map to TRBD1. Looked up from germline, CDR1 is SGHAT and CDR2 is FQDESV (reference sequence). The CDR3 runs to 13 residues. V trimming: 5 bases; J trimming: 10 bases; junction bases outside the gene matches: 3. CDR3 in DNA: TGTGCCAGCAGCAGGACAGGGGGCGGAAAACTGTTTTTT. Amino acid sequence: CASSRTGGGKLFF.

This chain links TRBV5-1 with TRBJ2-1; D perhaps matches TRBD1 (5 bases). CDR3 length: 15 residues. V lost 0 bases to trimming and J lost 5 bases, with 12 bases between them. Germline values: CDR1 SGHRS, CDR2 YFSETQ. The CDR3 DNA sequence: TGCGCCAGCAGCTTGGGTGGGGCACCGGACAATGAGCAGTTCTTC. This encodes CASSLGGAPDNEQFF.

J is TRBJ1-2 and V is TRBV6-5; D not resolved. This CDR3 is built from 12 residues. V lost 2 bases, J lost 8 bases, and 9 bases lay in between. Germline-derived CDR1 and CDR2 are MNHEY and SVGAGI. CDR3: CASSYGTYGYTF. The CDR3 DNA follows: TGTGCCAGCAGTTACGGTACATACGGCTACACCTTC.

CDR3 residues: CASSEGLAGSYEQYF. CDR3 DNA: TGCGCCAGCAGTGAAGGACTAGCGGGGTCCTACGAGCAGTACTTC. The V call is TRBV10-1, the J call TRBJ2-7; 12 bases are a match to TRBD2. This CDR3 has 15 residues. The ends lost 3 bases at V and 1 base at J; junction bases unmatched: 1. Germline V gene lookup returns CDR1 WNHNN and CDR2 SYGVQD (reference sequence).

Only a few counts were recorded for this clone. The rearrangement joins TRBV11-3 to TRBJ2-2, with TRBD2 as a possible D gene (7 bases). The CDR3 covers 15 residues. V dropped 8 bases and J dropped 1 base, with 14 bases sitting between them. Germline lookup yields CDR1 SGHNT and CDR2 YENEEA. In DNA form, the CDR3 reads TGTGCCAGCCAGCTGGGGGGGCAGAACACCGGGGAGCTGTTTTTT. Its protein product is CASQLGGQNTGELFF.

The chain has TRBV27 and TRBJ2-7; 10 bases fit TRBD2. Germline CDR1 reads MNHEY; CDR2 reads SMNVEV (reference sequence). The CDR3 spans 17 residues. Germline trimming cut 2 bases from V and 0 bases from J; bases unmatched to any gene: 7. The DNA of the CDR3 is TGTGCCAGCAGTTTAAGGTCTAGCGGGGGATACTCCTACGAGCAGTACTTC. Translating gives CASSLRSSGGYSYEQYF.

This chain uses TRBV5-6 with TRBJ2-3; perhaps TRBD1 as D (5 bases). With 0 bases removed from V and 2 bases from J, the gap between germline ends came to 10 bases. The CDR3 covers 15 residues. The germline V gene has CDR1 SGHDT and CDR2 YYEEEE. CDR3 nucleotides: TGTGCCAGCAGCTTGGCAAGGGGAATCACAGATACGCAGTATTTT. Its translation is CASSLARGITDTQYF. Supplemented by reference TRBV5-6 and TRBJ2-3, the full variable domain reads DAGVTQSPTHLIKTRGQQVTLRCSPKSGHDTVSWYQQALGQGPQFIFQYYEEEERQRGNFPDRFSGHQFPNYSSELNVNALLLGDSALYLCASSLARGITDTQYFGPGTRLTVL.

This clone has more than one count but fewer than ten. The junction differs from germline at one of its ends, possibly a read error. The chain carries TRBV7-9 and TRBJ2-5, with D perhaps matching TRBD1 (6 bases). The CDR3 sequence is 16 residues long. Germline CDR1 SEHNR, CDR2 FQNEAQ (reference sequence). CDR3 DNA: TGTTCCAGCAGCTTAGCCGGGACACCCGACCAAGAGACCCAGTACTTC. Translation: CSSSLAGTPDQETQYF.

The V call is TRBV7-2, the J call TRBJ1-2; possible D gene TRBD1, 5 bases. Germline V gene lookup returns CDR1 SGHTA and CDR2 FQGNSA. Between the trimmed V and J ends, which lost 2 bases and 4 bases, there was a span of 14 bases. This CDR3 is 15 amino acids long. In DNA form, the CDR3 reads TGTGCCAGCAGCTTACTTTGGGGACTTTTCTATGGCTACACCTTC. It specifies CASSLLWGLFYGYTF.

The genes are TRBV10-3 and TRBJ1-6, with 7 nucleotides matching TRBD1. Germline assignment: CDR1 ENHRY and CDR2 SYGVKD. The CDR3 consists of 14 residues. Trimming took 6 bases from V and 5 from J; bases not matched to a gene: 4. The CDR3 DNA sequence: TGTGCCATCAGACGGACAGGAAATAATTCACCCCTCCACTTT. It yields the protein CAIRRTGNNSPLHF.

This clone appeared a few times. The rearrangement joins TRBV2 to TRBJ1-2; D call uncertain. The germline CDR1 and CDR2 sequences are SNHLY and FYNNEI. This CDR3 contains 12 residues. Trimming removed 6 bases from V and 8 bases from J, with 13 bases in between. CDR3 residues: CASRQRTAGYTF. In nucleotides, the CDR3 is TGTGCCAGCAGGCAGCGGACCGCCGGCTACACCTTC.

Of note for this clone: Other DNA sequences from this sample encode an identical CDR3 as well. CDR3 protein: CASSDGLAVDTQYF. Written as DNA, the CDR3 is TGTGCCAGCAGTGACGGACTAGCGGTGGATACGCAGTATTTT. The chain links TRBV6-1 to TRBJ2-3; TRBD2 agrees at 10 bases. There are 14 residues in the CDR3. V was clipped by 3 bases and J by 6 bases; unmatched bases: 3. Germline V lookup: CDR1 MNHNS, CDR2 SASEGT.